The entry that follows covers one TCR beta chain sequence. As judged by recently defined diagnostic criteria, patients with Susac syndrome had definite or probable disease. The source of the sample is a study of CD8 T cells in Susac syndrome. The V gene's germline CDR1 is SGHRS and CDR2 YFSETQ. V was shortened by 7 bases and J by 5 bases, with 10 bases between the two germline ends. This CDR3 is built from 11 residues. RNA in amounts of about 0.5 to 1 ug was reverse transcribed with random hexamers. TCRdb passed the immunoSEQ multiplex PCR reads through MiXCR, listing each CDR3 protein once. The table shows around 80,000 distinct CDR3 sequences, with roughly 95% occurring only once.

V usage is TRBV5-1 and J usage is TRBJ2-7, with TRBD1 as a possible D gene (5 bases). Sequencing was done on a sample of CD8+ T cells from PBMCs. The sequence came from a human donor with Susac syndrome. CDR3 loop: CASGTGHEQYF. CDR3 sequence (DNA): TGCGCCAGCGGCACAGGACACGAGCAGTACTTC. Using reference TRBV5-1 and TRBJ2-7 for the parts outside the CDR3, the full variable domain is KAGVTQTPRYLIKTRGQQVTLSCSPISGHRSVSWYQQTPGQGLQFLFEYFSETQRNKGNFPGRFSGRQFSNSRSEMNVSTLELGDSALYLCASGTGHEQYFGPGTRLTVT.